Here is one T cell receptor beta chain with its context. Authors' methods: Nucleated cell number was recorded as an estimate derived from reference gene primer amplification. The method was immunoSEQ multiplex PCR; TCRdb's version includes in-frame clones alone and lacks a portion of them. The DNA was the basis for D and trimming; V, J and clone size are from that table. The sample lists about 200,000 clones; roughly four fifths were seen once. The sample originates from a study of blood T cell repertoires in COVID-19. Germline values: CDR1 LNHDA, CDR2 SQIVND (reference sequence). Trimming pared 3 bases from V and 8 bases from J, leaving 16 bases between. The length of the CDR3 is 15 residues.

V and J are TRBV19 and TRBJ1-4; unclear D gene. Sequencing was carried out using peripheral blood. The TCR was taken from a man aged 50-59 years who had recovered from COVID-19. The CDR3 spells CASSMSGNGLEKLFF. DNA for the CDR3: TGTGCCAGTAGTATGTCGGGGAACGGACTCGAAAAACTGTTTTTT.